Detailed here is one TCR beta chain. The data originate from a study of blood T cell repertoires in COVID-19. Study overall: T cells, B-cell-depleted T cells, or PBMCs provided the cDNA or gDNA that served as material.

Authors' data handling: By means of reference gene primer amplification, nucleated cell counts were estimated. Sequenced by immunoSEQ multiplex PCR; TCRdb stores in-frame clones only, minus some. D and trimming come from the DNA, and the V and J calls and clone size come from that table. The sample has 110,000 to 150,000 clones; more than 65% are singletons. This CDR3 has 12 residues. V trimming: 4 bases; J trimming: 16 bases; junction bases outside the gene matches: 10. Germline V gene lookup returns CDR1 MNHNY and CDR2 SVGAGI (reference sequence). The V call is TRBV6-6, the J call TRBJ1-5; 7 bases align to TRBD1. The receptor was isolated from a human donor in a cohort sampled during active COVID-19. The sequenced sample was peripheral blood. CDR3 loop: CASSSSGTAAHF. CDR3 DNA sequence: TGTGCCAGCAGTTCGTCTGGGACAGCGGCCCATTTT.